A single sample is the source of the 8 T cell receptor beta chains below, sequenced in a study of tumor-infiltrating lymphocytes in oesophageal squamous cell carcinoma. TCRdb re-derived calls from the PCR reads in MiXCR, one entry per CDR3 protein. In the table there are over 15,000 distinct CDR3 sequences, approximately 40% of which are singletons. The sequenced material came from blood. All receptors derive from a male donor with esophageal squamous cell carcinoma.

This clonotype was picked up many times. The chain uses TRBV6-1 and TRBJ1-1; D unclear. The V and J ends lost 6 bases and 11 bases respectively, with 13 bases between them. The CDR3 is 11 amino acids. Germline assignment: CDR1 MNHNS and CDR2 SASEGT. The CDR3 bases are TGTGCCAGCAGGTTGGGGAGGCGGGCTTTCTTT. It translates to CASRLGRRAFF.

This clonotype was counted only a few times. The V call is TRBV16, the J call TRBJ1-6; TRBD1 agrees at 11 bases. V lost 8 bases, J lost 9 bases, and 0 bases stayed unmatched. The CDR3 sequence is 12 residues long. Germline V gives CDR1 KGHSY, CDR2 FQNENV. The CDR3 DNA reads TGTGCCAGCGGGACAGGGGGTTCACCCCTCCACTTT. Translated: CASGTGGSPLHF. The variable domain in full, completed from reference TRBV16 and TRBJ1-6, reads GEEVAQTPKHLVRGEGQKAKLYCAPIKGHSYVFWYQQVLKNEFKFLISFQNENVFDETGMPKERFSAKCLPNSPCSLEIQATKLEDSAVYFCASGTGGSPLHFGNGTRLTVT.

The V and J genes are TRBV7-6 and TRBJ2-7; 11 bases fit TRBD1. Near its end, the DNA agrees better with TRBJ2-1, so the J call may be wrong. The CDR3 loop spans 16 amino acids. Germline V lookup: CDR1 SGHVS, CDR2 FNYEAQ. The CDR3 sequence is CASSLGQGGHTNEQFF. The CDR3 DNA reads TGTGCCAGCAGCCTGGGACAGGGGGGACACACGAATGAGCAGTTCTTC.

A remark on this clonotype: Here the CDR3 omits its conserved ending phenylalanine or tryptophan, so a read error is the likely source. The DNA is left out, because the CDR3 cannot be placed on it with certainty; the CDR3 is given as TCRdb lists it. The chain has TRBV24-1 and TRBJ2-1; the table's D call TRBD1 went unverified against the DNA. The germline gives CDR1 KGHDR, CDR2 SFDVKD. The CDR3 contains 13 residues when both ends are counted. The CDR3 reads CATQGNNEQFFGA.

This clonotype turned up a few times. The chain employs TRBV9 and TRBJ2-3; D is tentatively TRBD1 or TRBD2 (5 bases each). The V and J ends lost 3 bases and 14 bases respectively, with 31 bases between them. The CDR3 length is 17 residues. Germline V gives CDR1 SGDLS, CDR2 YYNGEE. CDR3 sequence: CASSASSRAAITGELYF. CDR3 nucleotide sequence: TGTGCCAGCAGCGCGTCCTCCAGGGCGGCGATAACCGGGGAGCTGTATTTT.

CDR3 nucleotide sequence: TGTGCCAGCAGTTATGTTTGGGGCACAGATACGCAGTATTTT. The encoded protein is CASSYVWGTDTQYF. The chain couples TRBV6-1 to TRBJ2-3, with D unresolved. This CDR3 is built from 14 residues. CDR1 and CDR2 (germline): MNHNS, SASEGT. The germline V and J ends were trimmed by 5 bases and 1 base, with 10 bases remaining between them.

This clonotype came up once. This chain connects TRBV6-2 or TRBV6-3 to TRBJ2-6; D uncertain. V dropped 2 bases and J dropped 4 bases, with 6 bases sitting between them. The CDR3 sequence is 14 residues long. Per the germline V gene, CDR1 is MNHEY and CDR2 is SVGEGT. The CDR3 DNA is TGTGCCAGCAGTTACATTGGCGGGGCCAACGTCCTGACTTTC. This codes for CASSYIGGANVLTF.

This clonotype was seen at least ten times. This chain connects TRBV24-1 to TRBJ2-7; no clear D. V lost 4 bases and J lost 3, with 9 bases in between. The CDR3 has 13 amino acids. Germline V gene sequence: CDR1 KGHDR, CDR2 SFDVKD. The CDR3 sequence is CATSEGPHYEQYF. The DNA of the CDR3 is TGTGCCACCAGTGAAGGGCCACACTACGAGCAGTACTTC.